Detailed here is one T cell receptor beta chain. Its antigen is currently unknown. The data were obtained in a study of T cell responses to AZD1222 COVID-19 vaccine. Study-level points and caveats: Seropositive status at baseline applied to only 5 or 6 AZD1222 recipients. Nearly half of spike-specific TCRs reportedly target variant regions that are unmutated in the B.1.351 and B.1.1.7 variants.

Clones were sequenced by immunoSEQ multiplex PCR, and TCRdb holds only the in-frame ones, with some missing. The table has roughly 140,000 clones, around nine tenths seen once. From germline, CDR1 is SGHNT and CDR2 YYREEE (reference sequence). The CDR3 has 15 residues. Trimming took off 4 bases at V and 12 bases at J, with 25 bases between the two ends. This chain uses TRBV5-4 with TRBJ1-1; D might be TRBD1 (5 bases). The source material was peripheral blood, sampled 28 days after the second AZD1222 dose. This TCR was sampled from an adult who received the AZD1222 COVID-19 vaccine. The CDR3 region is CASSRGSGPQEVPFF. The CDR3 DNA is TGTGCCAGCAGCCGGGGGTCCGGGCCCCAAGAAGTTCCTTTCTTT.